Described below is a single T cell receptor (beta chain) sequence and its context. The sample is drawn from a study of shared T cell receptors in the human thymus. Method: immunoSEQ multiplex PCR; TCRdb's copy keeps in-frame clones and lacks some. The sample has around 730,000 clones, 80% to 90% seen once. V lost 2 bases to trimming and J lost 2 bases, with 5 bases between them. In germline, CDR1 is LGHNA, CDR2 YNFKEQ. The CDR3 is made up of 13 amino acids. The data also belong to a second study, concerning human thymus T cells. From that paper: Donors consisted of healthy Finnish infants (having corrective surgery for congenital heart defects). In corrective heart surgery, resections were taken, and these provided the thymus tissue. It looked as if thymic and blood repertoires used V and J genes in a biased way. Related research reported highly overlapping thymic repertoires among unrelated individuals.

The chain carries TRBV4-2 and TRBJ2-3, with D uncertain. The source material was thymocytes. This clonotype was obtained from a girl in the first two years of life with a congenital heart defect. CDR3 DNA: TGTGCCAGCAGCCAACTCCTCACAGATACGCAGTATTTT. It translates to CASSQLLTDTQYF.